One sample yielded the 13 T cell receptor beta chains listed below, sequenced in a study of T cell repertoires in cytomegalovirus infection. Each CDR3 protein is one row after TCRdb ran MiXCR on the reads. There are hundreds of thousands of distinct CDR3 sequences in the sample; roughly 31% occur only once, and about an eighth lies in the top ten. The antigens for these receptors are not known. Sequenced here: cultured CD8+ T cells from PBMCs, sampled from culture after CMV antigen stimulation. The receptors were gathered from a human donor in good health (CMV status not recorded). Some clones in this sample may be carry-over from other donors' samples.

This chain uses TRBV4-1 with TRBJ2-1; D is unclear. V gave up 3 bases and J gave up 3 bases, with 15 bases separating them. The CDR3 runs 16 residues. In germline, CDR1 is MGHRA, CDR2 YSYEKL. The CDR3 region has the DNA TGCGCCAGCAGCCAGGACCCCAGCCCCTTCTACAATGAGCAGTTCTTC. Its translation is CASSQDPSPFYNEQFF.

This chain connects TRBV19 to TRBJ2-3, with D possibly TRBD1 on 6 matching bases. Germline CDR1 LNHDA, CDR2 SQIVND (reference sequence). The CDR3 length is 15 residues. With 3 bases removed from V and 3 bases from J, the gap between germline ends came to 13 bases. In DNA form, the CDR3 reads TGTGCCAGTAGTATCCGAGGTAGGGGGACAGATACGCAGTATTTT. This codes for CASSIRGRGTDTQYF.

V gene TRBV5-6 combines with J gene TRBJ2-4; D not resolved. Germline assignment: CDR1 SGHDT and CDR2 YYEEEE. With 1 base removed from V and 2 bases from J, the gap between germline ends came to 16 bases. The CDR3 runs to 17 residues. Here the CDR3 DNA reads TGTGCCAGCAGCTTGTGGGCTCGGGTCGGCCCCAAAAACATTCAGTACTTC. It yields the protein CASSLWARVGPKNIQYF.

This clonotype showed up just a few times. The chain links TRBV6-2 or TRBV6-3 to TRBJ2-6; no clear D gene. CDR1 and CDR2 (germline): MNHEY, SVGEGT. Trimming shortened V by 2 bases and J by 0 bases, and 5 bases separated the two germline ends. The length of the CDR3 is 15 residues. Here the CDR3 reads CASSYGVSGANVLTF. The CDR3, as DNA: TGTGCCAGCAGTTACGGGGTCTCTGGGGCCAACGTCCTGACTTTC.

This clonotype was counted between two and nine times. The chain combines TRBV7-9 with TRBJ1-5; D is perhaps TRBD1 (6 bases). CDR1 and CDR2 from the germline V gene are SEHNR and FQNEAQ (reference sequence). The CDR3 consists of 14 residues. Trimming pared 5 bases from V and 5 bases from J, leaving 13 bases between. DNA of the CDR3: TGTGCCAGCAGCACAGGGATTTTATATCAGCCCCAGCATTTT. Translated: CASSTGILYQPQHF.

This clonotype was seen at least ten times. This chain links TRBV11-3 with TRBJ2-5; 8 nucleotides agree with TRBD1. The germline gives CDR1 SGHNT, CDR2 YENEEA. There are 16 residues in the CDR3. V shed 3 bases, J shed 5 bases, and the junction held 11 bases outside the gene matches. CDR3 protein: CASSLGLQGDRETQYF. The CDR3 DNA is TGTGCCAGCAGCTTGGGTCTACAGGGGGACAGGGAGACCCAGTACTTC.

In this sample, this clonotype turned up once. The genes are TRBV2 and TRBJ2-1; no clear D. The V and J ends lost 0 bases and 0 bases respectively, with 12 bases between them. From germline, CDR1 is SNHLY and CDR2 FYNNEI. The CDR3 contains 17 residues. Here the CDR3 DNA reads TGTGCCAGCAGTGAAGCCCGAGCTGCGAGCTCCTACAATGAGCAGTTCTTC. Translation: CASSEARAASSYNEQFF.

This sequence joins TRBV7-4 and TRBJ2-5; 11 bases are shared with TRBD1. CDR1 and CDR2 from the germline V gene are SGHVT and SQSDAQ. J lost 7 bases, V lost 1 base, and 5 bases had no gene match. The CDR3 contains 15 residues. The chain's CDR3 is CASSLVPDRGLTQYF. The CDR3, as DNA: TGTGCCAGCAGCTTAGTGCCGGACAGGGGGCTGACCCAGTACTTC.

This clonotype was recorded a few times. The chain is built from TRBV27 and TRBJ2-3; the match to TRBD2 covers 12 bases. The CDR3 loop spans 15 amino acids. Germline CDR1 reads MNHEY; CDR2 reads SMNVEV (reference sequence). With V trimmed by 4 bases and J by 5 bases, 4 bases remained unmatched. CDR3 bases: TGTGCCAGCAGTTGGACTAGCGGGGCGGGAGATACGCAGTATTTT. It yields the protein CASSWTSGAGDTQYF.

This chain links TRBV28 with TRBJ2-7; no definite D call. This CDR3 is 14 amino acids long. V lost 3 bases to trimming and J lost 4 bases, with 13 bases between them. The germline V gene has CDR1 MDHEN and CDR2 SYDVKM. This CDR3 reads CASSLSYSRYEQYF. The CDR3 region has the DNA TGTGCCAGCAGTTTGAGCTATAGTCGATACGAGCAGTACTTC. The whole variable domain, remainder taken from reference TRBV28 and TRBJ2-7, is DVKVTQSSRYLVKRTGEKVFLECVQDMDHENMFWYRQDPGLGLRLIYFSYDVKMKEKGDIPEGYSVSREKKERFSLILESASTNQTSMYLCASSLSYSRYEQYFGPGTRLTVT.

The V call is TRBV4-3, the J call TRBJ2-1, with D tentatively TRBD1 or TRBD2 (6 bases each). V gave up 0 bases and J gave up 10 bases, with 19 bases separating them. Germline lookup yields CDR1 LGHNA and CDR2 YSLEER. The CDR3 is made up of 16 amino acids. Written as DNA, the CDR3 is TGCGCCAGCAGCCAAGATCGGGGGCCCCGGTGGACGGAGCAGTTCTTC. This encodes CASSQDRGPRWTEQFF.

This clonotype was observed a few times. This CDR3 is CASSHPASGGTTGELFF. CDR3 bases: TGTGCCAGCAGCCATCCCGCTAGCGGGGGGACCACCGGGGAGCTGTTTTTT. This chain uses TRBV7-3 with TRBJ2-2; 11 nucleotides match TRBD2. The germline V gene encodes CDR1 SGHTA and CDR2 FQGTGA. The CDR3 sequence is 17 residues long. Unmatched junction bases numbered 9, after V lost 5 bases and J lost 4 bases.

The V gene is TRBV2, the J gene TRBJ1-5; 7 nucleotides match TRBD1. Germline lookup yields CDR1 SNHLY and CDR2 FYNNEI. Trimming took 8 bases from V and 0 from J; bases not matched to a gene: 7. The CDR3 loop spans 15 amino acids. CDR3 nucleotides: TGTGCCAGCGAGGAGGGGACAGATAGCAATCAGCCCCAGCATTTT. As protein: CASEEGTDSNQPQHF.